The clone carrying this TCR beta chain occurred once. Original handling: Reference gene primers were amplified, and this amplification served to estimate nucleated cell counts. Only in-frame clones appear in the TCRdb table, and some are missing; sequencing was by immunoSEQ multiplex PCR. V, J and clone size are taken as reported in that table, and D and trimming were inferred from the DNA itself. Of roughly 200,000 clones in the sample, more than 80% are singletons; the top ten hold roughly 7.7%. CDR3 size: 15 residues. Losses at the gene ends were 5 bases for V and 5 bases for J; bases not matched to a gene: 6. Germline lookup yields CDR1 LNHDA and CDR2 SQIVND (reference sequence). This record belongs to a study of blood T cell repertoires in COVID-19. Study in general: Spain, Italy and the United States supplied samples that represented acute and convalescent COVID-19. From T cells, B-cell-depleted T cells, or PBMCs came the material, which was cDNA or gDNA.

The material sequenced was peripheral blood. The gene calls are TRBV19 and TRBJ2-5; 12 bases are shared with TRBD2. The TCR comes from a woman aged 60-75 years with acute or convalescent COVID-19. The CDR3, as DNA: TGTGCCAGTAGTTCTGGACTAGCGGGAACTGAGACCCAGTACTTC. Its protein product is CASSSGLAGTETQYF.